Sequencing of this TCR beta chain was carried out in a study of blood T cells in healthy people across ages. A second PCR, run for about 7 to 11 cycles, used a sample-barcoded 5' primer plus a J-beta primer mix. Via MiXCR, TCRdb re-called the 5' RACE reads, giving one row per CDR3 protein. The table includes approximately 360,000 distinct CDR3 sequences, over 45% detected once. Germline lookup yields CDR1 LGHNA and CDR2 YNFKEQ. The CDR3 extends over 16 amino acids. V shed 1 base, J shed 4 bases, and the junction held 3 bases outside the gene matches. The TCR was taken from a man in his 60s in good health. Sequenced sample: blood. The chain joins TRBV4-2 to TRBJ2-3; 12 positions agree with TRBD2. CDR3 DNA sequence: TGTGCCAGCAGCCAAGGTGGACTAGCGGGACCAGATACGCAGTATTTT. It is translated as CASSQGGLAGPDTQYF.